A single sample gave rise to the 6 T cell receptor beta chains below, sequenced in a study of blood T cell repertoires in COVID-19. Profiled with immunoSEQ multiplex PCR; TCRdb holds only in-frame clones, not every one. The table has roughly 200,000 clones, approximately 85% seen once. Sequencing was done on a sample of PBMCs or T cells enriched from blood (not recorded which). The receptor set was obtained from a man between 40 and 49 years old who had recovered from COVID-19.

J is TRBJ1-2 and V is TRBV2; unclear D gene. This CDR3 region has 11 residues. Looked up from germline, CDR1 is SNHLY and CDR2 is FYNNEI. Trimming removed 3 bases at V and 8 bases at J, with 7 bases between. CDR3 region: CASSERQGYTF. The CDR3 nucleotides are TGTGCCAGCAGTGAGAGGCAGGGCTACACCTTC.

The chain recombines TRBV10-1 with TRBJ1-6; the D gene is possibly TRBD1 (5 bases). Trimming shortened V by 7 bases and J by 9 bases, and 13 bases separated the two germline ends. The CDR3 covers 13 residues. Germline loops: CDR1 WNHNN, CDR2 SYGVQD (reference sequence). The CDR3 loop reads CASNPQRGSPLHF. The CDR3 coding sequence is TGCGCCAGCAATCCACAAAGGGGTTCACCCCTCCACTTT.

This clone appeared a single time. The rearrangement links TRBV2 to TRBJ1-6; 8 bases are shared with TRBD1. The CDR3 sequence is 14 residues long. Germline CDR1 SNHLY, CDR2 FYNNEI. V trimming: 2 bases; J trimming: 10 bases; junction bases outside the gene matches: 4. The CDR3 DNA reads TGTGCCAGCAGTGAACAGGGGGCTAGATCACCCCTCCACTTT. Protein: CASSEQGARSPLHF.

The CDR3 is CASSGAGGFVYGYTF. CDR3 coding DNA: TGTGCCAGCAGTGGTGCAGGGGGATTCGTCTATGGCTACACCTTC. The chain joins TRBV2 to TRBJ1-2, with TRBD1 identical over 7 bases. Unmatched junction bases numbered 9, after V lost 4 bases and J lost 4 bases. This CDR3 region has 15 residues. The germline V gene encodes CDR1 SNHLY and CDR2 FYNNEI.

The sample holds one count of this clone. The chain employs TRBV5-4 and TRBJ2-7, with 12 bases lining up with TRBD1. V dropped 4 bases and J dropped 7; count of bases not matched to a gene: 12. The CDR3 extends over 16 amino acids. Germline CDR1 and CDR2: SGHNT and YYREEE (reference sequence). For the CDR3, the DNA is TGTGCCAGCAGCCGTGGGGGACAGGGGGCTCAGGGAGAGCAGTACGTC. Its translation is CASSRGGQGAQGEQYV.

This chain uses TRBV6-5 with TRBJ1-5; D gene uncertain. The V gene's germline CDR1 is MNHEY and CDR2 SVGAGI. CDR3 length: 13 amino acids. V was shortened by 8 bases and J by 5 bases, with 13 bases between the two germline ends. This CDR3 is CASERNRDQPQHF. Here the CDR3 DNA reads TGTGCCAGCGAACGAAACCGGGATCAGCCCCAGCATTTT.